This paragraph reports one T cell receptor (beta chain). This entry comes from a study of blood T cell repertoires in COVID-19. As for the study in general: Donors in the United States, Italy and Spain gave samples during acute or convalescent COVID-19. PBMCs, B-cell-depleted T cells, or T cells provided the cDNA or gDNA that made up the material.

Trimming removed 5 bases from V and 3 bases from J; junction bases left unmatched: 7. Germline lookup yields CDR1 SEHNR and CDR2 FQNEAQ (reference sequence). The CDR3 sequence is 14 residues long. Per the original methods: Amplifying reference gene primers gave estimates of nucleated cell counts. Measured with immunoSEQ multiplex PCR; TCRdb has only the in-frame clones, and not every one. That table gives V, J and clone size, and the DNA gave D and trimming. The sample lists about 250,000 clones, 88% occurring once. The receptor comes from a man at least 80 years old with acute or convalescent COVID-19. The sequencing input was peripheral blood. The chain recombines TRBV7-9 with TRBJ2-7, with 7 bases fitting TRBD1. CDR3 bases: TGTGCCAGCAGCGCCGACAGGGATCTCTACGAGCAGTACTTC. Residues: CASSADRDLYEQYF.